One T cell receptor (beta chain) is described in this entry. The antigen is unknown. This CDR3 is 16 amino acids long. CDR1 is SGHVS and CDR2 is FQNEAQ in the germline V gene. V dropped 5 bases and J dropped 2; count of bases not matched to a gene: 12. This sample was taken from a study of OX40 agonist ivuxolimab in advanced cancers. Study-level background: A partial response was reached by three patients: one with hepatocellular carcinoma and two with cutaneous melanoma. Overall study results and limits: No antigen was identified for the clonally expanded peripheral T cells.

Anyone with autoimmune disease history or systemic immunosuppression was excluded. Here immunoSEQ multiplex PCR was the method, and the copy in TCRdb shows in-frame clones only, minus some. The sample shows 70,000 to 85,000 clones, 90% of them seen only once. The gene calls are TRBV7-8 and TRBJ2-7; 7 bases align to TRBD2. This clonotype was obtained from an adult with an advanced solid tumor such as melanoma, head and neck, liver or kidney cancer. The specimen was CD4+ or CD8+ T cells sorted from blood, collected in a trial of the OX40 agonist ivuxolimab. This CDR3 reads CASSPIWAGAAYEQYF. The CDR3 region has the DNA TGTGCCAGCAGCCCTATCTGGGCGGGAGCGGCCTACGAGCAGTACTTC.